Shown below are 24 T cell receptor beta chains from a single sample sequenced in a study of blood T cell repertoires in COVID-19 (dated by TCRdb to about 2020). Receptor amplification or capture employed the immunoSEQ multiplex PCR assay. TCRdb holds this immuneACCESS table with in-frame rearrangements only. Some clones are missing; in checked studies, unresolved V genes explain under half, and the rest has no known cause. This sample has about 200,000 clones in its table, and 75% to 85% of those were observed once. The ten largest clones take up about a sixth of the sample. The sequencing sample was made of PBMCs or T cells enriched from blood (not recorded which). Receptor source: a woman between 45 and 65 years old with acute COVID-19.

V gene TRBV24-1 combines with J gene TRBJ1-5; D unclear. Germline V gene sequence: CDR1 KGHDR, CDR2 SFDVKD. V gave up 4 bases and J gave up 8 bases, with 17 bases separating them. The CDR3 contains 15 residues. The CDR3 DNA reads as TGTGCCACCAGTGACCCCCGGGGATCGGGTAAGCCCCAGCATTTT. This translates into CATSDPRGSGKPQHF.

This sequence joins TRBV3-1 (or the pseudogene TRBV3-2) and TRBJ1-2; 11 bases match TRBD1. The ends lost 4 bases at V and 1 base at J; junction bases unmatched: 5. The CDR3 length is 16 residues. CDR1 LGHDT and CDR2 YNNKEL come from the germline V gene (reference sequence). CDR3 loop: CASSLGQGAGNYGYTF. CDR3 bases: TGTGCCAGCAGCCTCGGACAGGGGGCGGGTAACTATGGCTACACCTTC.

V is TRBV9 and J is TRBJ1-6, with D uncertain. CDR1 SGDLS and CDR2 YYNGEE come from the germline V gene. The V end was cut by 0 bases, the J end by 4 bases, with 11 bases between. The length of the CDR3 is 16 residues. CDR3 sequence reads: CASSVGSEAYNSPLHF. The CDR3 nucleotides read TGTGCCAGCAGCGTAGGGTCTGAGGCTTATAATTCACCCCTCCACTTT.

The rearrangement links TRBV6-1 to TRBJ2-7; unclear D gene. V was trimmed by 2 bases and J by 3 bases, leaving 5 bases between them. CDR1 and CDR2 (germline): MNHNS, SASEGT. The CDR3 is 12 amino acids. The CDR3 region has the DNA TGTGCCAGCAGTGAAAATAACTACGAGCAGTACGTC. Protein: CASSENNYEQYV.

This clone was seen only a few times. This rearrangement joins TRBV5-6 to TRBJ1-2; D is unresolved. There are 11 residues in the CDR3. Trimming took 3 bases from V and 8 from J, leaving 8 bases between them. The V gene's germline CDR1 is SGHDT and CDR2 YYEEEE. The CDR3 sequence: CASSWRLGYTF. The DNA for the CDR3 is TGTGCCAGCAGCTGGAGGCTCGGCTACACCTTC.

V gene TRBV18 combines with J gene TRBJ1-3, with TRBD1 as a possible D gene (5 bases). Germline V gene lookup returns CDR1 KGHSH and CDR2 LQKENI. The CDR3 consists of 17 residues. V was shortened by 1 base and J by 0 bases, with 13 bases between the two germline ends. CDR3 amino acids: CASSPQKGRPSGNTIYF. The CDR3 coding sequence is TGTGCCAGCTCACCACAAAAGGGGCGGCCCTCTGGAAACACCATATATTTT.

The chain employs TRBV6-5 and TRBJ2-3, with 7 bases fitting TRBD2. The CDR3 has 15 residues. The V gene's germline CDR1 is MNHEY and CDR2 SVGAGI. V lost 4 bases, J lost 2 bases, and 6 bases stayed unmatched. The chain's CDR3 is CASSSGRGYTDTQYF. In nucleotides, the CDR3 is TGTGCCAGCAGTTCTGGGCGGGGGTACACAGATACGCAGTATTTT.

The chain combines TRBV5-1 with TRBJ2-7, with D perhaps TRBD1 (5 bases). V lost 0 bases to trimming and J lost 6 bases, with 13 bases between them. Germline V gene sequence: CDR1 SGHRS, CDR2 YFSETQ. CDR3 size: 14 residues. The CDR3 region has the DNA TGCGCCAGCAGCTTGGTTGGGCCCCAGGGCGAGCAGTACGTC. As protein: CASSLVGPQGEQYV.

V usage is TRBV27 and J usage is TRBJ1-2; possible D gene TRBD1, 6 bases. Looked up from germline, CDR1 is MNHEY and CDR2 is SMNVEV (reference sequence). V was trimmed by 2 bases and J by 8 bases, leaving 15 bases between them. The CDR3 loop spans 14 amino acids. For the CDR3, the DNA is TGTGCCAGCAGTTTAAAGGTCAGGGGCCAGGGCTACACCTTC. Translation gives CASSLKVRGQGYTF.

V gene TRBV10-1 combines with J gene TRBJ1-3; perhaps TRBD1 as D (5 bases). CDR3 length: 13 residues. Germline CDR1 WNHNN, CDR2 SYGVQD (reference sequence). Trimming removed 4 bases from V and 3 bases from J, with 7 bases in between. This CDR3 is CASSGQLGNTIYF. DNA of the CDR3: TGCGCCAGCAGTGGACAGCTTGGAAACACCATATATTTT.

This chain links TRBV11-2 with TRBJ2-3; weak D call: TRBD2 (5 bases). CDR1 and CDR2 (germline): SGHAT, FQNNGV. CDR3 size: 14 residues. The V gene lost 1 base and the J gene lost 1 base, with 6 bases spanning the gap. CDR3 sequence: CASSLVGGTDTQYF. The CDR3 region has the DNA TGTGCCAGCAGCTTAGTCGGGGGCACAGATACGCAGTATTTT.

This chain joins TRBV5-5 and TRBJ1-1; TRBD1 might be the D (5 bases). CDR1 is SGHKS, CDR2 YYEKEE, per germline (reference sequence). Trimming removed 6 bases from V and 0 bases from J, with 15 bases in between. The CDR3 consists of 15 residues. CDR3 DNA sequence: TGTGCCAGCAACCCGACAGTGACCCTGAACACTGAAGCTTTCTTT. It encodes CASNPTVTLNTEAFF.

The chain links TRBV6-5 to TRBJ1-2; 9 bases are shared with TRBD1. This CDR3 contains 15 residues. Germline-derived CDR1 and CDR2 are MNHEY and SVGAGI. V shed 2 bases and J 1 base; nucleotides not matched to a gene: 2. CDR3 bases: TGTGCCAGCAGTTACGGGACAGGGCTTAACTATGGCTACACCTTC. It yields the protein CASSYGTGLNYGYTF.

This rearrangement joins TRBV28 to TRBJ1-5; D is unclear. Per the germline V gene, CDR1 is MDHEN and CDR2 is SYDVKM. Trimming took 2 bases from V and 7 from J, leaving 6 bases between them. The length of the CDR3 is 12 residues. The DNA for the CDR3 is TGTGCCAGCAGTTTAAGCCGACAGCCCCAGCATTTT. Translated: CASSLSRQPQHF.

On this clone itself: In this CDR3 the conserved last residue, phenylalanine or tryptophan, is missing, so a read error is likely. It is unclear where the CDR3 begins or ends on the DNA, so no DNA is shown, and the CDR3 is as TCRdb lists it. The chain couples TRBV6-4 to TRBJ2-4; the D call of TRBD1 is as the table states it, not checked on the DNA. Germline loops: CDR1 MRHNA, CDR2 SNTAGT. The CDR3 is 8 residues long, ends included. The CDR3 sequence is CASRTGGN.

The J gene is TRBJ2-2, the V gene TRBV30; 7 bases align to TRBD1. The CDR3 runs 13 residues. The J segment lost 6 bases and the V segment lost 3 bases, leaving 4 bases of the junction unmatched. Germline CDR1 and CDR2: GTSNPN and SVGIG (reference sequence). The CDR3 here is CAWSRDRAGELFF. CDR3 DNA: TGTGCCTGGAGCCGGGACAGAGCCGGGGAGCTGTTTTTT.

At least ten counts were recorded for this clone. V usage is TRBV3-1 (or the pseudogene TRBV3-2) and J usage is TRBJ1-2; no firm D call. Germline loops: CDR1 LGHDT, CDR2 YNNKEL (reference sequence). The ends were cut back, 4 bases at V and 8 bases at J, with 11 bases in the middle. The CDR3 sequence is 12 residues long. CDR3 loop: CASSPTGRGYTF. Here the CDR3 DNA reads TGTGCCAGCAGCCCTACGGGTAGGGGCTACACCTTC.

Notes on this clone: Other DNA sequences in this sample translate to the same CDR3. The chain recombines TRBV30 with TRBJ1-1; D unresolved. The V gene's germline CDR1 is GTSNPN and CDR2 SVGIG (reference sequence). V shed 1 base and J shed 1 base, with 4 bases lying between them. This CDR3 spans 12 amino acids. This CDR3 reads CAWSAGNTEAFF. Written as DNA, the CDR3 is TGTGCCTGGAGTGCCGGGAACACTGAAGCTTTCTTT.

V usage is TRBV7-3 and J usage is TRBJ1-1, with no clear D. Trimming removed 0 bases from V and 1 base from J, with 6 bases in between. The CDR3 consists of 14 residues. Germline V CDR1 and CDR2: SGHTA, FQGTGA. This CDR3 is CASSLTAQNTEAFF. CDR3 DNA sequence: TGTGCCAGCAGCTTAACCGCACAGAACACTGAAGCTTTCTTT.

The V and J genes are TRBV12-3 or TRBV12-4 and TRBJ1-3; D not certain. The CDR3 has 12 residues. Trimming took off 5 bases at V and 3 bases at J, with 5 bases between the two ends. CDR3 coding DNA: TGTGCCAGCAGTCTTCTTGGAAACACCATATATTTT. Translated: CASSLLGNTIYF.

The chain combines TRBV24-1 with TRBJ2-3, with TRBD2 as a possible D gene (5 bases). Trimming removed 8 bases at V and 4 bases at J, with 9 bases between. Germline assignment: CDR1 KGHDR and CDR2 SFDVKD. The CDR3 is 12 residues long. This CDR3 is CATTNGADTQYF. The CDR3 coding sequence is TGTGCCACCACCAACGGGGCAGATACGCAGTATTTT.

The chain recombines TRBV29-1 with TRBJ2-2; 7 positions agree with TRBD1. The V gene's germline CDR1 is SQVTM and CDR2 ANQGSEA. V shed 4 bases and J 5 bases; nucleotides not matched to a gene: 4. The CDR3 totals 13 residues. The DNA for the CDR3 is TGCAGCGTTGGGGGACAGATAACCGGGGAGCTGTTTTTT. It yields the protein CSVGGQITGELFF.

This chain joins TRBV24-1 and TRBJ2-1, with a weak D call TRBD2 (5 bases). CDR1 and CDR2 from the germline V gene are KGHDR and SFDVKD. The CDR3 has 14 residues. Trimming took 2 bases from V and 5 from J, leaving 9 bases between them. The CDR3 loop is CATSDWETHNEQFF. CDR3 DNA: TGTGCCACCAGTGATTGGGAGACCCACAATGAGCAGTTCTTC.

This clone has only a few counts. The chain joins TRBV1 to TRBJ2-1; the table names TRBD2, a call not compared with the DNA. TRBV1 is a pseudogene segment. The CDR3 consists of 16 residues. The CDR3 bases are TGCACCAGCAGCCACGGCGGGGCGAGCTCCTACAATGAGCAGTTCTTC. Amino acid sequence: CTSSHGGASSYNEQFF.